The 23 T cell receptor beta chains listed next were all sequenced from one sample in a study of early T cells in non-severe SARS-CoV-2 infection. From the 5' RACE reads, TCRdb called clonotypes with MiXCR, one entry per CDR3 protein. There are more than 50,000 distinct CDR3 sequences in the sample; roughly 13% occur only once, and over 1.2% lies in the top ten. The source was whole blood, collected at baseline. The receptors shown here come from an adult who was a healthcare worker with PCR-confirmed SARS-CoV-2 infection or an uninfected control (not recorded which).

In its sample, this clonotype was seen many times. The gene calls are TRBV9 and TRBJ2-6; D is unresolved. Germline CDR1 reads SGDLS; CDR2 reads YYNGEE. The CDR3 is made up of 16 amino acids. V was pared by 0 bases and J by 0 bases, with 7 bases between. The CDR3 here is CASSVGRSSGANVLTF. CDR3 coding DNA: TGTGCCAGCAGCGTAGGACGGTCCTCTGGGGCCAACGTCCTGACTTTC.

There are a few counts of this clonotype. This chain uses TRBV28 with TRBJ1-2; possibly TRBD1 for D (6 bases). V was pared by 6 bases and J by 7 bases, with 15 bases between. The CDR3 extends over 13 amino acids. Germline V gene lookup returns CDR1 MDHEN and CDR2 SYDVKM. CDR3 residues: CASRSLGDIGYTF. The CDR3 nucleotides are TGTGCCAGCAGATCTCTAGGGGACATTGGCTACACCTTC.

J is TRBJ1-4 and V is TRBV5-1, with TRBD1 as a possible D gene (6 bases). Trimming stripped 5 bases from V and 7 bases from J, with 12 bases between. The CDR3 extends over 13 amino acids. The V gene's germline CDR1 is SGHRS and CDR2 YFSETQ. The CDR3 DNA is TGCGCCAGCAGACGGACAGATCCTGAAAAACTGTTTTTT. It specifies CASRRTDPEKLFF.

This clonotype was seen a handful of times. The chain joins TRBV27 to TRBJ1-5; D is uncertain. There are 14 residues in the CDR3. The ends were cut back, 0 bases at V and 2 bases at J, with 5 bases in the middle. Germline CDR1 MNHEY, CDR2 SMNVEV (reference sequence). The CDR3 DNA is TGTGCCAGCAGTTTATCGAGGGGCAATCAGCCCCAGCATTTT. Protein sequence: CASSLSRGNQPQHF.

CDR3 coding DNA: TGTGCCAGCAGCTCAGGAGACTATAGCAATCAGCCCCAGCATTTT. This codes for CASSSGDYSNQPQHF. The rearrangement links TRBV7-9 to TRBJ1-5, with D unclear. Germline V gene lookup returns CDR1 SEHNR and CDR2 FQNEAQ (reference sequence). V lost 4 bases and J lost 0, with 10 bases in between. CDR3 size: 15 residues.

The chain combines TRBV6-5 with TRBJ2-7; D gene unclear. The CDR3 extends over 14 amino acids. Trimming took 5 bases from V and 3 from J, leaving 14 bases between them. Germline V lookup: CDR1 MNHEY, CDR2 SVGAGI. The CDR3, as DNA: TGTGCCAGCAGTAATATAGGGAATTTCTACGAGCAGTACTTC. It encodes CASSNIGNFYEQYF.

There are a few counts of this clonotype. CDR3 residues: CASSKSGSSYNEQFF. As DNA, the CDR3 is TGTGCCAGCAGTAAGAGCGGGAGCTCCTACAATGAGCAGTTCTTC. This sequence joins TRBV2 and TRBJ2-1; 8 nucleotides match TRBD2. V lost 5 bases and J lost 0; bases outside the gene matches: 3. Looked up from germline, CDR1 is SNHLY and CDR2 is FYNNEI. The CDR3 runs to 15 residues.

This clonotype was seen only a few times. The rearrangement joins TRBV28 to TRBJ2-2, with no clear D. Trimming left V 3 bases short and J 3 bases short, with 17 bases between. Germline V gene lookup returns CDR1 MDHEN and CDR2 SYDVKM. The CDR3 consists of 17 residues. The CDR3 sequence is CASSLPVEVGDTGELFF. In DNA form, the CDR3 reads TGTGCCAGCAGTTTGCCGGTCGAGGTAGGCGACACCGGGGAGCTGTTTTTT.

The V gene is TRBV6-2 or TRBV6-3, the J gene TRBJ2-1, with 9 bases matching TRBD2. Germline loops: CDR1 MNHEY, CDR2 SVGEGT. Trimming removed 6 bases from V and 7 bases from J; junction bases left unmatched: 13. The CDR3 totals 16 residues. The CDR3 loop is CASSSPIIAGENEQFF. The CDR3, as DNA: TGTGCCAGCAGCTCCCCCATTATAGCGGGAGAGAATGAGCAGTTCTTC.

The sample holds many counts of this clonotype. This chain uses TRBV6-5 with TRBJ2-1; TRBD2 might be the D (5 bases). In germline, CDR1 is MNHEY, CDR2 SVGAGI. V was trimmed by 2 bases and J by 2 bases, leaving 10 bases between them. This CDR3 has 15 residues. CDR3 sequence reads: CASSYGLAAYNEQFF. The CDR3 DNA is TGTGCCAGCAGTTACGGGCTAGCAGCCTACAATGAGCAGTTCTTC.

The chain links TRBV11-2 to TRBJ2-3; no definite D call. Trimming left V 4 bases short and J 6 bases short, with 8 bases between. CDR1 and CDR2 (germline): SGHAT, FQNNGV. The CDR3 is 12 residues long. CDR3 residues: CASSSLRDTQYF. The CDR3 DNA sequence: TGTGCCAGCAGCTCCTTAAGGGATACGCAGTATTTT.

The sample holds a few counts of this clonotype. The V call is TRBV12-3 or TRBV12-4, the J call TRBJ2-7, with D possibly TRBD2 on 6 matching bases. CDR3 length: 14 amino acids. The V and J ends lost 7 bases and 0 bases respectively, with 13 bases between them. CDR3: CASNPFGSSYEQYF. The DNA of the CDR3 is TGTGCCAGCAACCCCTTCGGGAGCTCCTACGAGCAGTACTTC.

The chain couples TRBV10-3 to TRBJ2-7, with D hard to call. CDR1 is ENHRY, CDR2 SYGVKD, per germline. The CDR3 covers 18 residues. V was trimmed by 3 bases and J by 4 bases, leaving 25 bases between them. CDR3 in DNA: TGTGCCATCAGTGACACTAATCGGGCCACTATGCCCGAATACGAGCAGTACTTC. This codes for CAISDTNRATMPEYEQYF.

This clonotype was seen at least ten times. The chain couples TRBV7-9 to TRBJ2-6; D not certain. The CDR3 consists of 15 residues. Germline V gene sequence: CDR1 SEHNR, CDR2 FQNEAQ (reference sequence). V was shortened by 5 bases and J by 0 bases, with 8 bases between the two germline ends. The CDR3 protein is CASSRSPSGANVLTF. CDR3 DNA sequence: TGTGCCAGCAGCCGTTCCCCCTCTGGGGCCAACGTCCTGACTTTC.

The sample holds many counts of this clonotype. The chain couples TRBV12-3 or TRBV12-4 to TRBJ1-1; TRBD1 agrees at 7 bases. CDR3 size: 15 residues. V was pared by 5 bases and J by 0 bases, with 6 bases of the junction left unmatched. The CDR3 sequence: CASSPAGTVNTEAFF. In nucleotides, the CDR3 is TGTGCCAGCAGTCCCGCCGGGACAGTGAACACTGAAGCTTTCTTT.

This clonotype was seen a few times. This chain uses TRBV15 with TRBJ2-1, with a possible D match to TRBD2 (6 bases). The V end lost 0 bases, the J end lost 7 bases, and 7 bases lay between the germline ends. The length of the CDR3 is 13 residues. Germline V gene data show CDR1 as LNHNV and CDR2 as YYDKDF (reference sequence). The CDR3 DNA follows: TGTGCCACCAGCAGAGATGGGAGGAATGAGCAGTTCTTC. Protein product: CATSRDGRNEQFF.

The chain recombines TRBV11-2 with TRBJ1-2; the match to TRBD1 covers 7 bases. Germline V CDR1 and CDR2: SGHAT, FQNNGV. The junction had 16 bases not matched to a gene; V was cut back by 3 bases and J by 6 bases. CDR3 length equals 17 residues. In DNA, the CDR3 is TGTGCCAGCAGCTTGACTCCCGCGGGACAGCTGGGGAATGGCTACACCTTC. Encoded protein: CASSLTPAGQLGNGYTF. The complete variable domain, with remaining parts taken from reference TRBV11-2 and TRBJ1-2, reads EAGVAQSPRYKIIEKRQSVAFWCNPISGHATLYWYQQILGQGPKLLIQFQNNGVVDDSQLPKDRFSAERLKGVDSTLKIQPAKLEDSAVYLCASSLTPAGQLGNGYTFGSGTRLTVV.

CDR3 nucleotide sequence: TGTGCCAGCAGTCTGGTTGGTGGCACCGGGGAGCTGTTTTTT. It yields the protein CASSLVGGTGELFF. The chain carries TRBV6-1 and TRBJ2-2; no clear D gene. The V and J ends lost 5 bases and 4 bases respectively, with 11 bases between them. Germline V gene data show CDR1 as MNHNS and CDR2 as SASEGT. The CDR3 sequence is 14 residues long.

The chain combines TRBV6-6 with TRBJ1-6; TRBD1 might be the D (5 bases). CDR1 and CDR2 from the germline V gene are MNHNY and SVGAGI (reference sequence). There are 18 residues in the CDR3. Trimming left V 6 bases short and J 0 bases short, with 18 bases between. CDR3 amino acids: CASSPRDPMRSYNSPLHF. The CDR3 nucleotides read TGTGCCAGCAGCCCCAGGGATCCGATGCGCTCCTATAATTCACCCCTCCACTTT.

This clonotype was detected many times. The rearrangement uses TRBV6-4 and TRBJ2-3; D not resolved. The V gene lost 2 bases and the J gene lost 1 base, with 7 bases spanning the gap. CDR1 is MRHNA, CDR2 SNTAGT, per germline. There are 14 residues in the CDR3. CDR3 protein: CASSDSDGTDTQYF. Here the CDR3 DNA reads TGTGCCAGCAGTGACAGCGATGGCACAGATACGCAGTATTTT.

This clonotype was found a few times. This chain joins TRBV20-1 and TRBJ2-5; 7 bases are shared with TRBD2. Germline CDR1 and CDR2: DFQATT and SNEGSKA (reference sequence). V was clipped by 1 base and J by 5 bases; unmatched bases: 10. This CDR3 comprises 15 residues. The CDR3, as DNA: TGCAGTGCTAGAGGGGACTTGGGGGGGTCTGAGACCCAGTACTTC. It yields the protein CSARGDLGGSETQYF.

This clonotype turned up a few times. This chain links TRBV18 with TRBJ1-1; weak D call: TRBD1 (6 bases). The CDR3 runs 14 residues. Trimming took off 4 bases at V and 0 bases at J, with 9 bases between the two ends. Germline V gene lookup returns CDR1 KGHSH and CDR2 LQKENI. The CDR3 DNA follows: TGTGCCAGCTCACGACAGGATATGAACACTGAAGCTTTCTTT. It translates to CASSRQDMNTEAFF.

This clonotype was detected only a few times. CDR3 region: CSAGGQGSGWAFF. CDR3 DNA sequence: TGCAGTGCCGGGGGACAGGGAAGTGGATGGGCTTTCTTT. The rearrangement joins TRBV20-1 to TRBJ1-1; 9 bases map to TRBD1. The CDR3 is 13 residues long. The junction had 13 bases not matched to a gene; V was cut back by 6 bases and J by 11 bases. In germline, CDR1 is DFQATT, CDR2 SNEGSKA (reference sequence).